Below are 9 T cell receptor beta chains sequenced from a single sample in a study of blood T cell repertoires in COVID-19 (dated by TCRdb to about 2020). Libraries came from the immunoSEQ multiplex PCR assay. Held by TCRdb, this immuneACCESS table contains in-frame sequences only and omits some clones. Under half of the omission traces to an unresolved V gene where checked; the cause of the rest is unknown. The sample table records a few hundred thousand clones; under 90% of these occur just once. The top ten clones comprise 15% to 20% of the sample. The specimen sequenced was peripheral blood. The receptor source for this set is a young man with active or convalescent COVID-19.

This chain links TRBV24-1 with TRBJ2-4, with a possible D match to TRBD1 (6 bases). The germline V gene encodes CDR1 KGHDR and CDR2 SFDVKD. The CDR3 length is 14 residues. Trimming left V 9 bases short and J 4 bases short, with 15 bases between. This CDR3 reads CATAMSGQKNIQYF. CDR3 nucleotides: TGTGCCACCGCGATGTCAGGACAGAAAAACATTCAGTACTTC.

The chain links TRBV29-1 to TRBJ2-3; no clear D gene. The CDR3 totals 14 residues. CDR1 and CDR2 (germline): SQVTM, ANQGSEA. Trimming cost V 5 bases and J 0 bases, with 12 bases left between them. CDR3 protein: CSVPREQSTDTQYF. In DNA, the CDR3 is TGCAGCGTTCCGCGCGAACAGAGCACAGATACGCAGTATTTT.

Note on this clone: Other DNA sequences in the sample encode the same CDR3. The chain combines TRBV28 with TRBJ1-2; the D is unclear. The CDR3 length is 12 residues. Germline lookup yields CDR1 MDHEN and CDR2 SYDVKM. Trimming shortened V by 2 bases and J by 8 bases, and 9 bases separated the two germline ends. DNA for the CDR3: TGTGCCAGCAGTTTACCCGGAGGCGGCTACACCTTC. This encodes CASSLPGGGYTF.

The J gene is TRBJ1-4, the V gene TRBV27, with D unclear. This CDR3 has 14 residues. Trimming stripped 8 bases from V and 2 bases from J, with 12 bases between. Germline V gene data show CDR1 as MNHEY and CDR2 as SMNVEV (reference sequence). CDR3 protein: CASQSGYTNEKLFF. In nucleotides, the CDR3 is TGTGCCAGCCAATCAGGCTACACTAATGAAAAACTGTTTTTT.

This chain uses TRBV2 with TRBJ1-2, with TRBD1 matching over 9 bases. After removal of 6 bases from V and 8 bases from J, the junction contained 7 bases not matched to a gene. The germline V gene encodes CDR1 SNHLY and CDR2 FYNNEI. The CDR3 runs 13 residues. CDR3 DNA sequence: TGTGCCAGCAGAGCTACAGGGGGCGGAGGCTACACCTTC. Residues: CASRATGGGGYTF.

This clone was recorded a few times. The J gene is TRBJ2-3, the V gene TRBV23-1, with D possibly matching TRBD2 (7 bases). TRBV23-1 belongs to the ORF category, with a function that is uncertain. Trimming removed 7 bases from V and 4 bases from J, with 18 bases in between. CDR3 length: 15 amino acids. CDR3 sequence reads: CASTKGGAMPDTQYF. CDR3 DNA sequence: TGCGCCAGCACCAAGGGGGGGGCTATGCCAGATACGCAGTATTTT.

The chain joins TRBV5-1 to TRBJ1-4; 8 nucleotides match TRBD1. The CDR3 has 16 residues. Germline V gene data show CDR1 as SGHRS and CDR2 as YFSETQ. Trimming at V came to 2 bases and at J to 4 bases, leaving 7 bases not matched to a gene. The CDR3 loop is CASSLTPGQVNEKLFF. CDR3 DNA sequence: TGCGCCAGCAGCTTAACACCGGGACAGGTTAATGAAAAACTGTTTTTT.

This clone occurred a few times. The chain carries TRBV7-6 and TRBJ1-1; tentatively, D is TRBD1 (5 bases). This CDR3 is 15 amino acids long. V was trimmed by 6 bases and J by 1 base, leaving 15 bases between them. Germline CDR1 reads SGHVS; CDR2 reads FNYEAQ. Written as DNA, the CDR3 is TGTGCCAGCAGGCCAATGGGGGGATGGAACACTGAAGCTTTCTTT. Its protein product is CASRPMGGWNTEAFF. The full variable domain, rest sourced from reference TRBV7-6 and TRBJ1-1, is GAGVSQSPRYKVTKRGQDVALRCDPISGHVSLYWYRQALGQGPEFLTYFNYEAQQDKSGLPNDRFSAERPEGSISTLTIQRTEQRDSAMYRCASRPMGGWNTEAFFGQGTRLTVV.

This clone is a singleton in its sample. This chain connects TRBV6-5 to TRBJ2-5; D possibly corresponds to TRBD1 (6 bases). The length of the CDR3 is 13 residues. The germline V and J ends were trimmed by 6 bases and 5 bases, with 13 bases remaining between them. Germline loops: CDR1 MNHEY, CDR2 SVGAGI. DNA of the CDR3: TGTGCCAGCAGAAGAACAGGGTCCGAGACCCAGTACTTC. Its translation is CASRRTGSETQYF.